The rows below give T cell receptor beta chains drawn from one sample of a study of shared clonotypes between healthy human individuals. Generated by immunoSEQ multiplex PCR, the TCRdb table keeps only in-frame clones and is missing some. The data hold roughly 2.2 million clones, with 85% to 95% observed a single time. The sample comprised naive CD4+ T cells from PBMCs. The receptors shown here come from a man aged 18 to 29 in good health. Some clones in this sample may be carry-over from other donors' samples. The CDR3 runs from the conserved cysteine through the conserved F or W. Each record gives: CDR3 protein, CDR3 DNA, J gene, V gene, D gene, clone size. A D gene is named only where the DNA matches it firmly. Clone size is not always given. Where it is, it says once, few, many or a class for expanded clones.

CASSEGTGDTGELFF TGTGCCAGCTCGGAGGGGACAGGCGACACCGGGGAGCTGTTTTTT TRBJ2-2 TRBV18 TRBD1 NA
CASSLALGQERTSTDTQYF TGCGCCAGCAGCTTGGCGTTGGGACAGGAACGAACTAGCACAGATACGCAGTATTTT TRBJ2-3 TRBV5-1 TRBD1 NA
CASRWTGEDYGYTF TGCGCCAGCAGATGGACAGGGGAGGACTATGGCTACACCTTC TRBJ1-2 TRBV5-1 TRBD1 NA
CASSAHRDLPNQPQHF TGTGCCAGCAGCGCCCACAGGGACCTCCCGAATCAGCCCCAGCATTTT TRBJ1-5 TRBV5-6 NA few
CATSRDGARNQPQHF TGTGCCACCAGCAGAGACGGGGCACGCAATCAGCCCCAGCATTTT TRBJ1-5 TRBV15 NA NA
CASSRQGAQEKLFF TGTGCCAGCAGTCGACAGGGGGCGCAGGAAAAACTGTTTTTT TRBJ1-4 TRBV2 TRBD1 NA
CASSVRQSPNYGYTF TGTGCCAGCAGCGTAAGACAATCCCCTAACTATGGCTACACCTTC TRBJ1-2 TRBV7-2 NA NA
CASSPLRVGQFF TGTGCCAGCAGTCCCCTTCGGGTCGGGCAGTTCTTC TRBJ2-1 TRBV28 NA NA
CSVRRRATNEKLFF TGCAGCGTGCGTCGGCGTGCAACTAATGAAAAACTGTTTTTT TRBJ1-4 TRBV29-1 NA NA
CASGKTSGRAQETQYF TGTGCCAGCGGCAAGACTAGCGGGAGGGCCCAAGAGACCCAGTACTTC TRBJ2-5 TRBV27 TRBD2 NA
CASRPRGGYQETQYF TGTGCCAGCAGGCCTAGGGGAGGGTACCAAGAGACCCAGTACTTC TRBJ2-5 TRBV2 TRBD2 NA
CASSRDRNTEAFF TGTGCCAGCAGCCGGGACAGGAACACTGAAGCTTTCTTT TRBJ1-1 TRBV7-9 TRBD1 NA
CASSRELAGDTQYF TGTGCCAGTAGTAGGGAACTAGCGGGAGATACGCAGTATTTT TRBJ2-3 TRBV19 TRBD2 once
CASSFLTGYQETQYF TGCGCCAGCAGCTTTTTAACAGGCTACCAAGAGACCCAGTACTTC TRBJ2-5 TRBV5-1 NA once
CASSLGLADTQYF TGCGCCAGCAGCTTGGGACTAGCAGATACGCAGTATTTT TRBJ2-3 TRBV5-1 NA NA